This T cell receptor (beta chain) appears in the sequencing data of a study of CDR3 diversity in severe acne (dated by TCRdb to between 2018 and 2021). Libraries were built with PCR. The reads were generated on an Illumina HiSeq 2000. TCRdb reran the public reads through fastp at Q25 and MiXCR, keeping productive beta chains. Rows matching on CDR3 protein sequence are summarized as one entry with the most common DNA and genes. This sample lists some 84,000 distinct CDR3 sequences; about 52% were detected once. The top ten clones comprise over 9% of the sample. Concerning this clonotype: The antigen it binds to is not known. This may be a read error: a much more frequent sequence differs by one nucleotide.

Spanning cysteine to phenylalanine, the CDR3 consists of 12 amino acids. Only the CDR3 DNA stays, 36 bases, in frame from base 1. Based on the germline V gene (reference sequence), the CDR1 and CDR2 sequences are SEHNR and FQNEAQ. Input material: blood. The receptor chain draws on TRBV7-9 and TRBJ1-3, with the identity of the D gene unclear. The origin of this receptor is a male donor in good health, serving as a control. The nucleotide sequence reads TGTGCCAGCAGCCAGTCTGGAAGCACCATATATTTT. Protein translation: CASSQSGSTIYF.